This T cell receptor beta chain comes out of a study of CD8+CD57+ T cells in acquired aplastic anemia. Template material for TCR beta VDJ and CDR3 profiling consisted of genomic DNA. TCRdb re-analysed the reads in MiXCR, keeping a single row per CDR3 protein. The sample lists some 280,000 distinct CDR3 sequences; 55% to 65% were seen once. Input material: sorted CD4+, CD8+, or CD8+CD57+ T cells (not recorded which) from PBMCs. This clonotype was sampled from a human donor with severe aplastic anemia or a healthy control (not recorded which).

The CDR3 region has the DNA TGTGCCAGCAGCTTAGAAGTGGGCAGCTCCTACGAGCAGTACTTC. As protein: CASSLEVGSSYEQYF. The chain is built from TRBV7-9 and TRBJ2-7; D remains ambiguous. V gave up 1 base and J gave up 0 bases, with 10 bases separating them. CDR3 size: 15 residues. Germline V gives CDR1 SEHNR, CDR2 FQNEAQ (reference sequence).